This T cell receptor (beta chain) is drawn from a study of human versus mouse CDR3 diversity and MHC coevolution. General study points: Compared with mice, human CDR3s carried more deletions and insertions on average. iCHAO1 estimated the human TCR beta repertoire at some 1.7 million clonotypes. Clonal inequality was lowest in most of the three human donors.

Measured with immunoSEQ multiplex PCR; TCRdb has only the in-frame clones, and not every one. This repertoire shows 60,000 to 95,000 clones, 92% found once; its top ten account for about 0.14%. Germline V lookup: CDR1 SNHLY, CDR2 FYNNEI. There are 14 residues in the CDR3. Unmatched junction bases numbered 5, after V lost 5 bases and J lost 7 bases. Note on this clone: Its target is unknown.

Sorting isolated naive CD4 T cells lacking CD45RO and expressing CD62L. The chain couples TRBV2 to TRBJ1-6; 7 bases are shared with TRBD1. This TCR came from a person between 25 and 75 years old in good health. The sequencing sample was made of naive CD4+ T cells from blood. Indicated subset: CD45RO-negative CD62L-positive naive CD4 T cells. The CDR3 nucleotides read TGTGCCAGCAGTTTCGACAGGGCCAATTCACCCCTCCACTTT. Translating gives CASSFDRANSPLHF.